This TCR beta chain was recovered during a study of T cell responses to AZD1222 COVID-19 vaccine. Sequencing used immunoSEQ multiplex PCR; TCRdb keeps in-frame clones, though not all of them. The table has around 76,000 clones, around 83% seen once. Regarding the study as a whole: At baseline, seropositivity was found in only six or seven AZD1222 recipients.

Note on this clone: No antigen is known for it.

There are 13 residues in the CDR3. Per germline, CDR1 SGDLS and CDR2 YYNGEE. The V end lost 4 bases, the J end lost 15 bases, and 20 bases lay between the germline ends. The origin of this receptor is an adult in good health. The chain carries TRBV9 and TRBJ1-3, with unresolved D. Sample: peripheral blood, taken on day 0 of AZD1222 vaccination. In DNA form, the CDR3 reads TGTGCCAGCAGCCCCCAGGAAGCAGGACTAAGATATTTT. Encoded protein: CASSPQEAGLRYF.